This TCR beta chain is drawn from a study of blood T cell repertoires in COVID-19. Looking at the study overall: Whether acute or convalescent, the COVID-19 samples came from the United States, Italy and Spain.

Those enrolled, adults aged roughly 18 to 89 years, came from about two dozen US areas. In the study's own analysis: Amplifying reference gene primers gave estimates of nucleated cell counts. Here immunoSEQ multiplex PCR was the method, and the copy in TCRdb shows in-frame clones only, minus some. V, J and clone size are those of that table, while D and trimming were read from the DNA. The sample has around 330,000 clones; around 84% are singletons. Germline CDR1 reads LNHDA; CDR2 reads SQIVND (reference sequence). The CDR3 is 15 residues long. The V gene end was trimmed by 4 bases and the J gene end by 6 bases; junction bases not matched to a gene: 6.

This receptor was obtained from a young woman who had been exposed to COVID-19. The V gene is TRBV19, the J gene TRBJ1-5; the match to TRBD1 covers 10 bases. Input material: PBMCs or T cells enriched from blood (not recorded which). CDR3 nucleotide sequence: TGTGCCAGTAGTACTGACAGGGGGCGACGTCAGCCCCAGCATTTT. Encoded protein: CASSTDRGRRQPQHF.